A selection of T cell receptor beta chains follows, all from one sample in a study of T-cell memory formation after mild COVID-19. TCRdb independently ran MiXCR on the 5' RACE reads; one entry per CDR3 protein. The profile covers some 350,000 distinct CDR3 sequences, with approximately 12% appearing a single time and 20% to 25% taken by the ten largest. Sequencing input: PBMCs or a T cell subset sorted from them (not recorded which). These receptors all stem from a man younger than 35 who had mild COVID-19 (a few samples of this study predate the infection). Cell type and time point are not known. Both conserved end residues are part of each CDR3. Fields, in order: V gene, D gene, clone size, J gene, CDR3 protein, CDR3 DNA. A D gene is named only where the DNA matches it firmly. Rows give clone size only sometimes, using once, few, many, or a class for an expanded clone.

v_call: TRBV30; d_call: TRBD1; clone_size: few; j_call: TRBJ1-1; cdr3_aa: CAWVTGGFTEAFF; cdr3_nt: TGTGCCTGGGTGACAGGGGGCTTCACTGAAGCTTTCTTT
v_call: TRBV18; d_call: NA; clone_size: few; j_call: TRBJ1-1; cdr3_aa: CASSPRGDGTEAFF; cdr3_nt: TGTGCCAGCTCACCAAGGGGCGACGGCACTGAAGCTTTCTTT
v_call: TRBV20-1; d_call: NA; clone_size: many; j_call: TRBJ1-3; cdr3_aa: CSARKSEENTIYF; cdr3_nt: TGCAGTGCTAGAAAGTCAGAGGAGAACACCATATATTTT
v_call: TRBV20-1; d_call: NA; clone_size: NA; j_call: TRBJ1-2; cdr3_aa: CSASPLGGHYGYTF; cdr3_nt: TGCAGTGCTAGCCCCCTTGGGGGTCACTATGGCTACACCTTC
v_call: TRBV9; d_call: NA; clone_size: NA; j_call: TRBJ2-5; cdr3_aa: CATWGRLQETQYF; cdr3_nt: TGTGCCACTTGGGGCAGACTTCAAGAGACCCAGTACTTC
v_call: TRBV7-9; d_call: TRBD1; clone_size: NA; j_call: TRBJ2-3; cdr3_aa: CASSVQGADTQYF; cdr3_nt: TGTGCCAGCAGCGTACAGGGGGCAGATACGCAGTATTTT
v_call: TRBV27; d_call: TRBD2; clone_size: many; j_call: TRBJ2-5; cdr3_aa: CASSFVWGGETQYF; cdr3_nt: TGTGCCAGCAGTTTCGTTTGGGGGGGGGAGACCCAGTACTTC
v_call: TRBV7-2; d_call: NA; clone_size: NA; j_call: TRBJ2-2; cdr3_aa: CASSYRRSSTGELFF; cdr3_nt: TGTGCCAGCAGCTACCGACGAAGCAGTACCGGGGAGCTGTTTTTT
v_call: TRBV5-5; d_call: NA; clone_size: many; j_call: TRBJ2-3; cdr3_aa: CASSLVQGQTDTQYF; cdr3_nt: TGTGCCAGCAGCTTGGTACAGGGTCAGACAGATACGCAGTATTTT
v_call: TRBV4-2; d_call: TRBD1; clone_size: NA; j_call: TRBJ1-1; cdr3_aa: CASSQLQGEVTEAFF; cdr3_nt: TGTGCCAGCAGCCAATTGCAGGGGGAGGTCACTGAAGCTTTCTTT
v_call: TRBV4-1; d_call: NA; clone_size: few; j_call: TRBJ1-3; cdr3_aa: CASSQARQGSSGNTIYF; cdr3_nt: TGCGCCAGCAGCCAAGCCCGGCAGGGGTCCTCTGGAAACACCATATATTTT
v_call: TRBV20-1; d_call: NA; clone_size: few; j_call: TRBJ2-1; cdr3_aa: CSARVFPEQFF; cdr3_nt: TGCAGTGCTAGGGTCTTCCCTGAGCAGTTCTTC
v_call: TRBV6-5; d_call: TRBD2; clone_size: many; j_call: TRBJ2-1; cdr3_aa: CASSPSGGRRNEQFF; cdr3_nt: TGTGCCAGCAGTCCCAGCGGGGGGAGACGCAATGAGCAGTTCTTC